Following are 7 T cell receptor beta chains from one sample sequenced in a study of graft-versus-host responses after intestinal transplantation. Generated by immunoSEQ multiplex PCR, the TCRdb table keeps only in-frame clones and is missing some. The profile shows 35,000 to 45,000 clones, about nine tenths of them singletons. Sequenced material: PBMCs, taken 267 days after transplant. The receptor source for this set is a human patient who received an intestinal transplant, so some T cells may come from the graft donor.

This clone was picked up a small number of times. The gene calls are TRBV27 and TRBJ1-2, with 8 nucleotides matching TRBD1. The germline V gene encodes CDR1 MNHEY and CDR2 SMNVEV (reference sequence). The length of the CDR3 is 15 residues. The V gene end was trimmed by 3 bases and the J gene end by 4 bases; junction bases not matched to a gene: 7. CDR3 protein: CASSFTPDRVYGYTF. In DNA, the CDR3 is TGTGCCAGCAGTTTTACCCCGGACAGGGTCTATGGCTACACCTTC.

CDR3 sequence reads: CASSFTGAEMTGELFF. CDR3 DNA sequence: TGTGCCAGCAGCTTTACGGGGGCTGAGATGACCGGGGAGCTGTTTTTT. The V call is TRBV7-9, the J call TRBJ2-2; D might be TRBD1 or TRBD2, each matching 6 bases. Germline CDR1 and CDR2: SEHNR and FQNEAQ (reference sequence). CDR3 length: 16 amino acids. V was trimmed by 3 bases and J by 5 bases, leaving 16 bases between them.

The chain is built from TRBV5-6 and TRBJ2-3; no clear D gene. This CDR3 contains 13 residues. The V and J ends lost 0 bases and 2 bases respectively, with 4 bases between them. Germline CDR1 is SGHDT and CDR2 is YYEEEE. The CDR3 is CASSLVYTDTQYF. CDR3 sequence (DNA): TGTGCCAGCAGCTTGGTGTACACAGATACGCAGTATTTT. The full variable domain, rest sourced from reference TRBV5-6 and TRBJ2-3, is DAGVTQSPTHLIKTRGQQVTLRCSPKSGHDTVSWYQQALGQGPQFIFQYYEEEERQRGNFPDRFSGHQFPNYSSELNVNALLLGDSALYLCASSLVYTDTQYFGPGTRLTVL.

This chain joins TRBV2 and TRBJ1-6; tentative D call: TRBD1 (5 bases). From germline, CDR1 is SNHLY and CDR2 FYNNEI. Trimming shortened V by 6 bases and J by 9 bases, and 15 bases separated the two germline ends. The length of the CDR3 is 14 residues. CDR3 in DNA: TGTGCCAGCAGCGCCCGGGGGTATGGTTCACCCCTCCACTTT. Its protein is CASSARGYGSPLHF. Supplemented by reference TRBV2 and TRBJ1-6, the full variable domain reads EPEVTQTPSHQVTQMGQEVILRCVPISNHLYFYWYRQILGQKVEFLVSFYNNEISEKSEIFDDQFSVERPDGSNFTLKIRSTKLEDSAMYFCASSARGYGSPLHFGNGTRLTVT.

The V gene is TRBV9, the J gene TRBJ2-1; the D gene is possibly TRBD1 (5 bases). Germline CDR1 is SGDLS and CDR2 is YYNGEE. This CDR3 is built from 15 residues. V was trimmed by 4 bases and J by 4 bases, leaving 15 bases between them. DNA of the CDR3: TGTGCCAGCAGCCCAAGGGGAACAGGATACAATGAGCAGTTCTTC. This translates into CASSPRGTGYNEQFF.

The rearrangement uses TRBV9 and TRBJ1-3, with D hard to call. Germline CDR1 is SGDLS and CDR2 is YYNGEE. The CDR3 consists of 16 residues. With 1 base removed from V and 0 bases from J, the gap between germline ends came to 11 bases. CDR3 coding DNA: TGTGCCAGCAGCGTAACAGACTCTTCCTCTGGAAACACCATATATTTT. The encoded protein is CASSVTDSSSGNTIYF. Looking up the rest from reference TRBV9 and TRBJ1-3 gives the full variable domain: DSGVTQTPKHLITATGQRVTLRCSPRSGDLSVYWYQQSLDQGLQFLIQYYNGEERAKGNILERFSAQQFPDLHSELNLSSLELGDSALYFCASSVTDSSSGNTIYFGEGSWLTVV.

The CDR3 here is CASIPRPGLAYEQYF. The CDR3 nucleotides are TGTGCCAGCATCCCCCGACCCGGGTTAGCCTACGAGCAGTACTTC. The chain links TRBV5-5 to TRBJ2-7, with D unclear. The CDR3 spans 15 residues. V was shortened by 6 bases and J by 2 bases, with 18 bases between the two germline ends. The germline CDR1 and CDR2 sequences are SGHKS and YYEKEE (reference sequence).